The source of this TCR beta chain is a study of T cells in Graves' hyperthyroidism and ophthalmopathy (dated by TCRdb to between 2017 and 2020). General notes on the study: Peripheral blood samples were taken at initial diagnosis, before any treatment was given. To identify TCR V-J signatures that set the groups apart, the researchers used a discovery cohort of roughly 100 patients, made up of around 40 with Graves' ophthalmopathy and about 60 with stable Graves' hyperthyroidism. Whether ophthalmopathy could be predicted prospectively was tested in an independent validation cohort made up of under 20 hyperthyroidism patients plus 17 patients who later progressed to ophthalmopathy. The 100 or so discovery patients were randomly split 7:3 into training and test sets. The paper reports TCR Vbeta CDR3 sequencing of over 120 peripheral blood samples: approximately 41 ophthalmopathy, some 80 hyperthyroidism and approximately 17 progressor patients. The study also compared thyroid tissue and blood T-cell repertoires from 6 or 7 Graves' hyperthyroidism patients. After sampling, hyperthyroidism patients received methimazole starting at 30 mg daily, and ophthalmopathy patients received high-dose intravenous methylprednisolone. Study-wide findings and limitations: No statistical method was used to set the sample size in advance, and investigators knew the group allocation. A model built on a 13 V-J signature distinguished ophthalmopathy from stable hyperthyroidism, reaching 85% to 90% sensitivity and approximately 81% specificity in cross-validation and 80%/75% in testing. Most expanded thyroid clonotypes (frequency above 0.001) were also found in blood, which suggests that blood repertoires may mirror thyroid immune responses. In validation, the model predicted progression to ophthalmopathy with approximately 70% sensitivity and approximately 74% specificity, a median of around 6.6 months before onset.

CDR1 SNHLY and CDR2 FYNNEI are derived from the germline V gene. The CDR3 measures 15 amino acids from cysteine to phenylalanine. The read is trimmed to its CDR3 DNA, 45 bases read in frame from base 1. The junction carries 15 bases between V and J, which are trimmed by 6 bases and 1 base respectively. The TCR beta CDR3 regions were amplified from RNA transcripts. The first round of RT-PCR for the TCR CDR3 was performed with the HTBI primer set and the Qiagen OneStep RT-PCR kit. The libraries were constructed in a second round of multiplex PCR and then size-selected and purified. Paired-end sequencing of the libraries was performed with 100 bp reads on an Illumina HiSeq2000. Per the original workflow: SOAPnuke was used to process the raw data, throwing out any read that contained adapters or uncalled bases, had a mean Phred below 15, or lacked an exact constant-primer or identifier match. High-quality paired reads were merged with COPE v1.2.5, and unique nucleotide sequences were defined as clonotypes. MiTCR v1.1 was used to align clonotypes to the IMGT TRBV, TRBD and TRBJ reference segments. Analysis was restricted to V-J combinations with a frequency above 0.0001, which covered 98% to 99.2% of repertoires. A TCS score was defined as the ratio between F50 (clonal expansion) and ExV (chaos), using BLOSUM62-based TCRdist between CDR3 peptides within each V-J. Welch's t-statistics and random forest reduced 514 V-J features to roughly 13, which were used in a naive Bayes classifier (R e1071). The similarity between thyroid and blood repertoires was quantified using the Morisita-Horn index. TCRdb cleaned the public reads at Q25 with fastp, built clones with MiXCR and kept in-frame beta chains. Under each unique CDR3 protein, matching rows form one entry showing the most common genes and DNA. V and J calls and clone size were set by TCRdb, not the authors. This sample gives hundreds of thousands of distinct CDR3 sequences in total; 14% to 15% of them show up just once. Of the sample, roughly 4.5% is held by the ten largest clones.

This clonotype was found many times. The antigen it binds to is not known. No much larger clone exists at a distance of one base, and base qualities are not known. Moderately to severely active disease, a Clinical Activity Score of at least 3, a NOSPECS grade of at least 4, and a duration under 3 months were present in ophthalmopathy patients. Any patient with an uncontrolled infection, another autoimmune disease, pregnancy or lactation was excluded. Diagnoses relied on clinical symptoms, serum thyroxine and TRAb, thyroid ultrasound and orbital computed tomography. Ficoll-Paque density gradient centrifugation was used to isolate PBMCs from under 11 ml of fresh peripheral blood. Trizol reagent was used to extract total RNA, and RNA quality was then checked on an Agilent 2100 Bioanalyzer.

The chain couples TRBV2 to TRBJ2-5; the D gene identity is not certain. The sample comprised blood. The receptor's source is a woman between 35 and 50 years old with Graves' ophthalmopathy. The DNA sequence reads TGTGCCAGCAGGGGGATTGGGATCTCCCAAGAGACCCAGTACTTC. Its coded protein is CASRGIGISQETQYF.